Listed below are T cell receptor beta chains from one sample, sequenced in a study of blood T cell repertoires in COVID-19. Clones were read by immunoSEQ multiplex PCR, and TCRdb kept only the in-frame ones, dropping some. The repertoire holds about 360,000 clones, with about 87% as singletons. The sequenced sample consisted of peripheral blood. All receptors come from a human donor in a cohort sampled during active COVID-19. CDR3s include the opening cysteine and the closing phenylalanine or tryptophan. D genes are given only for firm matches. Not every row has a clone size; where given, it reads once, few, many or a size class.

cdr3_nt cdr3_aa d_call v_call clone_size cdr3_length j_call
TGTGCCTGGAGTTTTAATAGGAGGGAGCTACCCTACTTC CAWSFNRRELPYF . TRBV30 . 13 TRBJ1-2
TGTGCCAGCAGCTGGGGGACAGGGGGGAACACTGAAGCTTTCTTT CASSWGTGGNTEAFF TRBD1 TRBV11-1 . 15 TRBJ1-1
TGCGCCAGCAGCTTGGATTTTGCAGGGGCGGGTTCACCCCTCCACTTT CASSLDFAGAGSPLHF . TRBV5-1 . 16 TRBJ1-6
TGTGCCAGCAGCCGCCGGGACAGGGTGGACACCATATATTTT CASSRRDRVDTIYF TRBD1 TRBV6-5 . 14 TRBJ1-3
TGTGCCAGCAGCTTGGACCTCAGGTTCATGAACACTGAAGCTTTCTTT CASSLDLRFMNTEAFF . TRBV5-5 once 16 TRBJ1-1
TGTGCCAGCAGCCCCCGGGACACGGCAGTGACCGGGGAGCTGTTTTTT CASSPRDTAVTGELFF . TRBV7-9 . 16 TRBJ2-2
TGTGCCAGCAGCTTGGGACTAGCGAGAAACAATGAGCAGTTCTTC CASSLGLARNNEQFF TRBD2 TRBV5-4 . 15 TRBJ2-1
TGCGCCAGCAGCCAAGATCCAAGGACTAGCCTCGTCGAGACCCAGTACTTC CASSQDPRTSLVETQYF TRBD2 TRBV4-1 . 17 TRBJ2-5
TGTGCCACCGAACGGGAGCTTAGGGATGAGCAGTTCTTC CATERELRDEQFF . TRBV12-3/TRBV12-4 . 13 TRBJ2-1
TGTGCCAGTAGTATGGGCGGGAAAGCTTTCTTT CASSMGGKAFF . TRBV19 . 11 TRBJ1-1
TGTGCCAGCAGAGAAACCGGACAGATGGATGGCTACACCTTC CASRETGQMDGYTF . TRBV25-1 once 14 TRBJ1-2
TGCGCCAGCAGCCCCCATGGGGACGGGAGCGGCAAAAACATTCAGTACTTC CASSPHGDGSGKNIQYF . TRBV4-1 . 17 TRBJ2-4
TGTGCCAGCAGTTACTCCCCTTCCTCTGGAAACACCATATATTTT CASSYSPSSGNTIYF . TRBV6-5 . 15 TRBJ1-3
TGTGCCACCAGTCGACAGGAAAACACCGGGGAGCTGTTTTTT CATSRQENTGELFF . TRBV24-1 . 14 TRBJ2-2
TGTGCCAGTAGTACCCGGGACACCGCGAGGACTGAAGCTTTCTTT CASSTRDTARTEAFF . TRBV19 . 15 TRBJ1-1
TGTGCCAGCAGCTTTCCGGGACAGGGGCCCTACGAGCAGTACTTC CASSFPGQGPYEQYF TRBD1 TRBV7-9 . 15 TRBJ2-7
TGCAGTGCTAGTGAGGTGGGGACAGGCTTTTTTCGGAATTCACCCCTCCACTTT CSASEVGTGFFRNSPLHF TRBD1 TRBV20-1 . 18 TRBJ1-6
TGTGCCAGCAGCACGCCGGATGATGCGGGAGGGTCCTACGAGCAGTACTTC CASSTPDDAGGSYEQYF TRBD2 TRBV28 . 17 TRBJ2-7
TGTGCCAGCAGTACCGGACAGGCCCTTTATGGCTACACCTTC CASSTGQALYGYTF TRBD1 TRBV28 . 14 TRBJ1-2
TGTGCCACCAGTGATTTTGGAGGTACGCAGTATTTT CATSDFGGTQYF . TRBV24-1 once 12 TRBJ2-3
TGTGCCAGCAGCGACCCTAGGGGGGGGAAAAACTCTGGAAACACCATATATTTT CASSDPRGGKNSGNTIYF . TRBV9 . 18 TRBJ1-3
TGTGCCAGCGGAGTAGAAGCCACCGGGGAGCTGTTTTTT CASGVEATGELFF . TRBV6-4 . 13 TRBJ2-2
TGTGCCAGCAGTGAGTGGGACAGGGGGTATGGCTACACCTTC CASSEWDRGYGYTF TRBD1 TRBV25-1 . 14 TRBJ1-2
TGTGCCAGCAGCCTATCCGCTGGGGGGGCCCCGAAGAAACTGTTTTTT CASSLSAGGAPKKLFF . TRBV28 . 16 TRBJ1-4
TGTGCCATCAGTGAGTGGGGAGGCGGAAACACTGAAGCTTTCTTT CAISEWGGGNTEAFF . TRBV10-3 . 15 TRBJ1-1
TGCACCAGCAGCCAAGGTGGTACTAGCAGCCTTGGGGAGACCCAGTACTTC CTSSQGGTSSLGETQYF . TRBV1 . 17 TRBJ2-5
TGCGCCAGCAGCTCGGGACTATCGACGAGGAATGAGCAGTTCTTC CASSSGLSTRNEQFF TRBD2 TRBV5-1 . 15 TRBJ2-1
TGTGCCACCGATTCAGGGATCAATCAGCCCCAGCATTTT CATDSGINQPQHF . TRBV24-1 . 13 TRBJ1-5
TGCAGTGCTAGTGGGAAGACATTCTCGCGCGATGAGCAGTTCTTC CSASGKTFSRDEQFF . TRBV20-1 . 15 TRBJ2-1
TGTGCCAGCATGCGGACACAAACACGTAACTATGGCTACACCTTC CASMRTQTRNYGYTF . TRBV6-5 . 15 TRBJ1-2
TGTGCCAGCAGCGCGGACAGGGGTGTGAACACTGAAGCTTTCTTT CASSADRGVNTEAFF TRBD1 TRBV5-5 . 15 TRBJ1-1
TGTGCCAGCAGCCCAAGTACCGGGACAGGTATAAGTCAGCCCCAGCATTTT CASSPSTGTGISQPQHF TRBD1 TRBV5-5 . 17 TRBJ1-5
TGTGCCAGCAGCGCATCACAGGGGCCCGCCGGGGAGCTGTTTTTT CASSASQGPAGELFF TRBD1 TRBV6-5 . 15 TRBJ2-2
TGTGCCAGCAGTGAAACAGAGCCTTACTATGGCTACACCTTC CASSETEPYYGYTF . TRBV2 . 14 TRBJ1-2
TGCAGCGTTCAAGGGACAGGGGCACACGAGCAGTACTTC CSVQGTGAHEQYF TRBD1 TRBV29-1 . 13 TRBJ2-7
TGTGCCAGCTCTTGGGACAGGGCCGACACTGAAGCTTTCTTT CASSWDRADTEAFF TRBD1 TRBV2 . 14 TRBJ1-1
TGTGCCTGGGGGAGTCGGAGCGGGAGATCAGATACGCAGTATTTT CAWGSRSGRSDTQYF TRBD2 TRBV30 . 15 TRBJ2-3
TGCGCCAGCAGCTTGACAGGTTACGGAAACACCATATATTTT CASSLTGYGNTIYF . TRBV5-1 . 14 TRBJ1-3
TGTGCCAGCAGAAGGAGTCCGACAGGTGAAAAACTGTTTTTT CASRRSPTGEKLFF . TRBV7-3 . 14 TRBJ1-4
TGTGCCAGCAGGCCGACAGGGGAGAAGGATACTGAAGCTTTCTTT CASRPTGEKDTEAFF TRBD1 TRBV27 . 15 TRBJ1-1
TGTGCCAGCAGCTCTTATAATGAGGAGACCCAGTACTTC CASSSYNEETQYF . TRBV27 . 13 TRBJ2-5
TGTGCGACGGCGTTAGCGGGAGGTTCAAATGAGCAGTTCTTC CATALAGGSNEQFF TRBD2 TRBV19 . 14 TRBJ2-1